Each of the 6 T cell receptor beta chains below was sequenced from the same sample in a study of siplizumab effects on memory and regulatory T cells. Sequencing used immunoSEQ multiplex PCR; TCRdb keeps in-frame clones, though not all of them. The sample has more than 70,000 clones, 85% to 95% seen once. The sequencing sample was made of CD8+ T cells sorted from blood. These receptors all come from a human donor in good health.

The chain carries TRBV5-1 and TRBJ2-1; D assignment may be TRBD1 or TRBD2 (5 bases each). Germline V lookup: CDR1 SGHRS, CDR2 YFSETQ. This CDR3 has 17 amino acids. Trimming removed 0 bases at V and 0 bases at J, with 13 bases between. The chain's CDR3 is CASSLAPRGRSYNEQFF. CDR3 in DNA: TGCGCCAGCAGCTTGGCCCCTCGGGGACGCTCCTACAATGAGCAGTTCTTC.

This sequence joins TRBV9 and TRBJ2-3; D gene unclear. Trimming cost V 4 bases and J 2 bases, with 17 bases left between them. The V gene's germline CDR1 is SGDLS and CDR2 YYNGEE. The CDR3 runs 16 residues. The CDR3 nucleotides read TGTGCCAGCAGCCAGATTAGTGAGGCCCTCACAGATACGCAGTATTTT. This encodes CASSQISEALTDTQYF.

A single count supports this clone. One end of the junction is discordant with germline, which a read error may explain. V gene TRBV4-1 combines with J gene TRBJ2-2; no definite D call. Germline loops: CDR1 MGHRA, CDR2 YSYEKL. The CDR3 length is 14 residues. CDR3 coding DNA: TGCGCCAGCAGCCATTGGTCAAACATCGGGGAGCTGTTTTTT. Amino acid sequence: CASSHWSNIGELFF.

The chain carries TRBV27 and TRBJ2-1; possibly TRBD1 for D (5 bases). Trimming left V 2 bases short and J 2 bases short, with 13 bases between. Germline V CDR1 and CDR2: MNHEY, SMNVEV (reference sequence). The CDR3 loop spans 16 amino acids. The chain's CDR3 is CASSLGAGRAYNEQFF. The CDR3 region has the DNA TGTGCCAGCAGTTTAGGGGCAGGCAGGGCCTACAATGAGCAGTTCTTC.

V is TRBV5-5 and J is TRBJ2-1; the match to TRBD1 covers 8 bases. The CDR3 is 15 amino acids. With 5 bases clipped from V and 1 base from J, the junction kept 5 bases outside the gene matches. Germline CDR1 and CDR2: SGHKS and YYEKEE (reference sequence). DNA of the CDR3: TGTGCCAGCAGTACTGACAGGGGATCCTACAATGAGCAGTTCTTC. Residues: CASSTDRGSYNEQFF.

The chain carries TRBV5-4 and TRBJ2-3, with 11 bases aligning to TRBD2. Germline V gene lookup returns CDR1 SGHNT and CDR2 YYREEE (reference sequence). The J segment lost 10 bases and the V segment lost 4 bases, leaving 14 bases of the junction unmatched. CDR3 length equals 16 residues. CDR3 in amino acids: CASSPRGTSGHLAQYF. The CDR3 nucleotides read TGTGCCAGCAGCCCCCGCGGGACTAGCGGACATTTGGCGCAGTATTTT.